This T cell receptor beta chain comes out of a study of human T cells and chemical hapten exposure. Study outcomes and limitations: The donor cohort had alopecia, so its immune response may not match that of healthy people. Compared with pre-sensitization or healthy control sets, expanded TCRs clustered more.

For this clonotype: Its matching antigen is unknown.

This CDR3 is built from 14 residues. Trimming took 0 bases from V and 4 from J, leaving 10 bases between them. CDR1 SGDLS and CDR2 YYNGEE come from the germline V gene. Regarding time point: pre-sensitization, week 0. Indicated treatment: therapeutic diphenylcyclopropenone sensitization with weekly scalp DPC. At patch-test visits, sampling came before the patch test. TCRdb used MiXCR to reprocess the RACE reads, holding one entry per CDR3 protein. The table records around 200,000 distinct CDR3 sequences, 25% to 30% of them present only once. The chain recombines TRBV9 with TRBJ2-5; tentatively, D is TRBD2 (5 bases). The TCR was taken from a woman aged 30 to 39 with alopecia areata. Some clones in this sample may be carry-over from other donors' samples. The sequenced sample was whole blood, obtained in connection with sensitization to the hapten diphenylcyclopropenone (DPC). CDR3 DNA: TGTGCCAGCAGCGTAGAGAGCGGACCAGAGACCCAGTACTTC. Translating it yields CASSVESGPETQYF.